This TCR beta chain stems from a study of shared clonotypes between healthy human individuals. Libraries were prepared by immunoSEQ multiplex PCR; TCRdb keeps only in-frame clonotypes and omits some of them. The sample yields some 2.1 million clones, about 93% seen once. The germline V and J ends were trimmed by 0 bases and 4 bases, with 13 bases remaining between them. The CDR3 has 16 residues. Germline assignment: CDR1 MNHEY and CDR2 SVGAGI. Terminally differentiated effector memory CD45RA+ cells were left out of the naive CD8 fraction, which was CD45RO-negative and positively selected for CCR7. The rearrangement joins TRBV6-5 to TRBJ1-5; D ambiguous. The receptor's source is a man younger than 35 in good health. Some clones in this sample may be carry-over from other donors' samples. The sequenced sample was naive CD8+ T cells from PBMCs. Written as DNA, the CDR3 is TGTGCCAGCAGTTACTCCGGACTGGGCTCTAATCAGCCCCAGCATTTT. Translated, it gives CASSYSGLGSNQPQHF.